The subject of this entry is one TCR beta chain. Its target is not known. V was pared by 2 bases and J by 0 bases, with 7 bases between. Germline CDR1 reads MDHEN; CDR2 reads SYDVKM. The CDR3 is made up of 15 amino acids. The data are from a study of shared clonotypes between healthy human individuals. Every subset's genomic DNA went evenly onto several immunoSEQ plates. Sequencing was performed with immunoSEQ multiplex PCR; in TCRdb, only in-frame clones are kept and a portion is missing. The sample yields 600,000 to 700,000 clones, roughly 72% seen once. Findings and caveats of the study: It was observed that 5% to 6% of naive CD4 clonotypes were shared across several donors. At large depth, rarefaction still showed sorted-subset sequencing to be incomplete. What limited the represented genetic and exposure-history diversity was the small number of donors.

The V call is TRBV28, the J call TRBJ2-2; maybe TRBD1 (5 bases). This TCR derives from a woman under 40 in good health. Input material: memory CD4+ T cells sorted from blood. Subset here: CD45RA-negative fraction. The CDR3 bases are TGTGCCAGCAGTTTACAGGGAACGAACACCGGGGAGCTGTTTTTT. The encoded protein is CASSLQGTNTGELFF.